This TCR beta chain was found in a study of blood T cell repertoires in COVID-19. Study-wide context: The samples span acute and convalescent COVID-19 from the United States, Italy and Spain. T cells, B-cell-depleted T cells, or PBMCs supplied cDNA or gDNA.

Trimming removed 5 bases from V and 0 bases from J; junction bases left unmatched: 8. The CDR3 is 16 amino acids. In germline, CDR1 is SGHTA, CDR2 FQGTGA. Under the authors' procedure: It was from reference gene primer amplification that nucleated cell counts were estimated. Libraries were prepared by immunoSEQ multiplex PCR; TCRdb keeps only in-frame clonotypes and omits some of them. The V and J calls and clone size come from that table; D and trimming were worked out from the DNA. The table has about 22,000 clones, 75% to 90% seen once. The TCR sequence derives from a man older than 75 with active or convalescent COVID-19. The sequenced material came from peripheral blood. The genes are TRBV7-3 and TRBJ1-2; 8 bases line up with TRBD1. In DNA form, the CDR3 reads TGTGCCAGCAGCGATCCCGGGACAGGATCTAACTATGGCTACACCTTC. Its translation is CASSDPGTGSNYGYTF.